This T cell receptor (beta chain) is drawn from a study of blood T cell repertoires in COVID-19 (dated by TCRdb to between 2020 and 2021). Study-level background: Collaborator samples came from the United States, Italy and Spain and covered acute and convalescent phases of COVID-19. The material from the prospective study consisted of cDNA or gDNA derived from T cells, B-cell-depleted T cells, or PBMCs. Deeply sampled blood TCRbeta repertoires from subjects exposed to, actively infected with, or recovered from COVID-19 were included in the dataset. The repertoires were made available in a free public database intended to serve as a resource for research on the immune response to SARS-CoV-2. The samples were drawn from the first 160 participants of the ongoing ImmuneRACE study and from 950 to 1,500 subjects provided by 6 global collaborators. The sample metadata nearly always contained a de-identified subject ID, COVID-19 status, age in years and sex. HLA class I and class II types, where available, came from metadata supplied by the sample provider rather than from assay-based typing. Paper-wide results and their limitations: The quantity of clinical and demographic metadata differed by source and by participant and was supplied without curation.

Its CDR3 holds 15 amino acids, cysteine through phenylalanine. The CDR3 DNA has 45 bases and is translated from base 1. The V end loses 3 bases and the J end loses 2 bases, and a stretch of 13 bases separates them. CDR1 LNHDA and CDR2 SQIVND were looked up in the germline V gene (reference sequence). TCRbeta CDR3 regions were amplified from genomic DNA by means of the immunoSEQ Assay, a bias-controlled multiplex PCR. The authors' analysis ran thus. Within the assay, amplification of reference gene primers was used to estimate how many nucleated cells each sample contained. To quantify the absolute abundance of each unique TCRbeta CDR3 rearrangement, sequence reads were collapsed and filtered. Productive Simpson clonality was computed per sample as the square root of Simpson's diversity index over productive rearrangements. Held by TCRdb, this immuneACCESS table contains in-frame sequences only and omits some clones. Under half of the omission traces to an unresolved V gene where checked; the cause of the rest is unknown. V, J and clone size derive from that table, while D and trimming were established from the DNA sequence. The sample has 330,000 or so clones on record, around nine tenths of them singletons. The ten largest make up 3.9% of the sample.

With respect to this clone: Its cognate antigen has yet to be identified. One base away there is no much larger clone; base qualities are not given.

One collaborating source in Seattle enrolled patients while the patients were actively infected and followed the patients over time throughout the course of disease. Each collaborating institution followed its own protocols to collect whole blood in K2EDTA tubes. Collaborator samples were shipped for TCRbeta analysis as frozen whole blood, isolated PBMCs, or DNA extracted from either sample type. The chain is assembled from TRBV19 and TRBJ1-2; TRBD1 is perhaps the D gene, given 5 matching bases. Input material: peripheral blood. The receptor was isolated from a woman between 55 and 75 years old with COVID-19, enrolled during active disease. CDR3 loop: CASSIDSRGNYGYTF. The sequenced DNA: TGTGCCAGTAGTATTGATAGCCGGGGGAACTATGGCTACACCTTC.